A selection of T cell receptor beta chains follows, all from one sample in a study of OX40 agonist ivuxolimab in advanced cancers. Here immunoSEQ multiplex PCR was the method, and the copy in TCRdb shows in-frame clones only, minus some. The sample shows tens of thousands of clones, roughly 92% of them seen only once. The sequencing here drew on CD4+ or CD8+ T cells sorted from blood, taken in a trial of the OX40 agonist ivuxolimab. All receptors derive from an adult with an advanced solid tumor such as melanoma, head and neck, liver or kidney cancer. CDR3s include the opening cysteine and the closing phenylalanine or tryptophan. The D gene is left open where the match is weak. Expanded clones get a size class; other rows say once, few or many, or leave the size out.

CDR3 protein	CDR3 DNA	J gene	D gene	V gene	clone size	CDR3 length
CAWSGGPVDLEAFF	TGTGCCTGGAGTGGTGGACCTGTGGACCTTGAAGCTTTCTTT	TRBJ1-1	.	TRBV30	.	14
CASHAGDPPAYEQYF	TGTGCCAGTCACGCGGGAGACCCTCCAGCCTACGAGCAGTACTTC	TRBJ2-7	TRBD2	TRBV6-6	few	15
CASSEAGLGNTIYF	TGTGCCAGCAGTGAAGCGGGACTTGGAAACACCATATATTTT	TRBJ1-3	.	TRBV6-1	.	14
CASSKMLGGPYEQYF	TGTGCCAGTAGTAAGATGTTGGGGGGTCCCTACGAGCAGTACTTC	TRBJ2-7	.	TRBV19	.	15
CASSEQRGGSYNEQFF	TGTGCCAGCAGCGAACAGCGGGGGGGCTCCTACAATGAGCAGTTCTTC	TRBJ2-1	TRBD2	TRBV9	.	16
CASSETGDYGYTF	TGTGCCAGCAGTGAGACAGGGGACTATGGCTACACCTTC	TRBJ1-2	TRBD1	TRBV6-1	.	13
CASSPGTSRTYEQYF	TGTGCCAGTAGCCCAGGGACTAGCAGAACCTACGAGCAGTACTTC	TRBJ2-7	TRBD2	TRBV19	.	15
CASSFEQGYGYTF	TGTGCCAGCAGCTTCGAACAGGGGTATGGCTACACCTTC	TRBJ1-2	TRBD1	TRBV11-3	.	13
CASRWGGGAANEQFF	TGTGCCAGCAGATGGGGCGGGGGGGCCGCCAATGAGCAGTTCTTC	TRBJ2-1	TRBD2	TRBV11-2	.	15
CASSVAPGHPSEQFF	TGTGCCAGCAGCGTAGCCCCGGGACATCCGAGCGAGCAGTTCTTC	TRBJ2-1	.	TRBV9	.	15
CASSPRTSGREAEQFF	TGCGCCAGCAGCCCACGGACTAGCGGGAGGGAGGCTGAGCAGTTCTTC	TRBJ2-1	TRBD2	TRBV5-1	.	16
CASSLSLAGQGEQYF	TGTGCCAGCAGCTTATCCCTAGCGGGCCAAGGGGAGCAGTACTTC	TRBJ2-7	TRBD2	TRBV7-6	.	15
CAIRPGPISYEQYF	TGTGCCATTCGTCCGGGACCTATCTCCTACGAGCAGTACTTC	TRBJ2-7	.	TRBV9	.	14
CASRAGPPIEQYF	TGTGCCAGCAGGGCGGGACCGCCCATCGAGCAGTACTTC	TRBJ2-7	.	TRBV2	.	13
CASSQARLHYEQYF	TGTGCCAGCAGCCAGGCCCGACTTCACTACGAGCAGTACTTC	TRBJ2-7	.	TRBV7-2	.	14